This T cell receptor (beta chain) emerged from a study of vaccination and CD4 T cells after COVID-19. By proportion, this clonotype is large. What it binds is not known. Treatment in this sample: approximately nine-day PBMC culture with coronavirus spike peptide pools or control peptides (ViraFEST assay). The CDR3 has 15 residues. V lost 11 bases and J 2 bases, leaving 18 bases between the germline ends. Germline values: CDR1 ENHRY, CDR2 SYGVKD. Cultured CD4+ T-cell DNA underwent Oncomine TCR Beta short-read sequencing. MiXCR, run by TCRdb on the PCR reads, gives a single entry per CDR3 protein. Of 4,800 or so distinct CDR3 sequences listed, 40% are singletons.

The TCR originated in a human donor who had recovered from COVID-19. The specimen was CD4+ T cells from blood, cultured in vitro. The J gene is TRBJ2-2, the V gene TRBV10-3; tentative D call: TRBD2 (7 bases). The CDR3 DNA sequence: TGTGCCTCGAGGGGGGGGCTCGAAAACACCGGGGAGCTGTTTTTT. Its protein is CASRGGLENTGELFF.